A selection of T cell receptor beta chains follows, all from one sample in a study of chemoradiotherapy in HPV16-positive cancers. Here immunoSEQ multiplex PCR was the method, and the copy in TCRdb shows in-frame clones only, minus some. The sample holds some 15,000 clones, roughly nine tenths seen once. The source was blood, collected from a patient who underwent chemoradiotherapy. These TCRs come from a human donor with HPV-associated anogenital cancer. CDR3s include the opening cysteine and the closing phenylalanine or tryptophan.

v_call	j_call	cdr3_aa
TRBV15	TRBJ1-1	CATSSPSAVGLMNTEAFF
TRBV7-9	TRBJ2-5	CASSLGLAGGPRETQYF
TRBV7-6	TRBJ2-5	CASSLGHSGSQETQYF
TRBV5-1	TRBJ2-5	CASSYQETQYF
TRBV11-2	TRBJ1-6	CASSLGGSSYNSPLHF
TRBV19	TRBJ2-7	CASSWGAFSGEQYF
TRBV29-1	TRBJ1-1	CSFFRDTEAFF
TRBV28	TRBJ2-1	CASSPQRAGKNEQFF
TRBV4-2	TRBJ1-4	CASSQNTGTAEEKLFF
TRBV5-4	TRBJ2-7	CASGQRGEQYF
TRBV7-2	TRBJ2-7	CASSPPGGTYEQYF
TRBV7-9	TRBJ2-5	CASSLGGSREQETQYF
TRBV7-2	TRBJ2-3	CASSPHGTRHTDTQYF
TRBV6-5	TRBJ2-7	CASSSAGGGSYEQYF
TRBV19	TRBJ2-2	CASRVQRTGNTGELFF
TRBV18	TRBJ2-5	CASSPPDRRGVGTQYF
TRBV2	TRBJ1-5	CASSTGLVDQPQHF
TRBV7-2	TRBJ2-7	CASSLDRGVYEQYF
TRBV28	TRBJ1-3	CASIKQNSGNTIYF
TRBV9	TRBJ2-1	CASSASGTSGYNEQFF
TRBV6-6	TRBJ1-4	CASSLQGSDEKLFF
TRBV5-1	TRBJ1-4	CASTLRGGPNEKLFF
TRBV9	TRBJ2-7	CASSGGNQYEQYF
TRBV18	TRBJ2-5	CASSPPTWETQYF
TRBV28	TRBJ2-2	CASSGSVTGELFF
TRBV7-2	TRBJ1-6	CASSPGQGVMYNSPLHF